Below are 2 T cell receptor beta chains sequenced from a single sample in a study of blood T cell repertoires in COVID-19. Repertoires were generated with immunoSEQ multiplex PCR, while TCRdb's copy carries only in-frame clones and drops some. The table has over 100,000 clones, approximately 88% seen once; the top ten hold 0.8% to 0.9%. Sequencing was carried out using peripheral blood. Every receptor here comes from a woman in her sixties or seventies with acute or convalescent COVID-19.

The V call is TRBV5-1, the J call TRBJ1-2; 7 bases are shared with TRBD1. CDR3 length: 15 residues. Germline assignment: CDR1 SGHRS and CDR2 YFSETQ. The trim removed 0 bases at V and 1 base at J, leaving 3 bases unmatched. CDR3 in DNA: TGCGCCAGCAGCTTGGATGGGACAGATAACTATGGCTACACCTTC. Its translation is CASSLDGTDNYGYTF.

This chain links TRBV6-5 with TRBJ1-5, with D unresolved. The germline V and J ends were trimmed by 6 bases and 6 bases, with 15 bases remaining between them. Germline CDR1 is MNHEY and CDR2 is SVGAGI. The CDR3 loop spans 14 amino acids. The CDR3 loop reads CASSSRGRSQPQHF. The CDR3 nucleotides read TGTGCCAGCAGCTCCAGAGGGCGGTCTCAGCCCCAGCATTTT.